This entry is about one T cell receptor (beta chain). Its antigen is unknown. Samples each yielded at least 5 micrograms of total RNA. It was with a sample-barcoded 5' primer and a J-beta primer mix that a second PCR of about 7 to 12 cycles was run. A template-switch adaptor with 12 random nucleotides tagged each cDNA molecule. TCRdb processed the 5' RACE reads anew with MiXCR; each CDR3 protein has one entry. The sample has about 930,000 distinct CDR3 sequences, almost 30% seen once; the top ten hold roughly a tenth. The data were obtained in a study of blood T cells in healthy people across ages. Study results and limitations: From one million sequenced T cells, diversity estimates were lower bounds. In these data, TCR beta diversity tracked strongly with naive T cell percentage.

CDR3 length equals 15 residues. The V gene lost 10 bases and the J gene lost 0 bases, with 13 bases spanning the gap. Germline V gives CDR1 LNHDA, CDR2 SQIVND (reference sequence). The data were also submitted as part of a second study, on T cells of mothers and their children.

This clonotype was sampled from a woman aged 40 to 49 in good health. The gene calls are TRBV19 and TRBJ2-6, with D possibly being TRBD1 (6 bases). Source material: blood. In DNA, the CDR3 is TGTGCCACTTCAGCGGACAGCTCTGGGGCCAACGTCCTGACTTTC. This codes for CATSADSSGANVLTF.